Below, 8 T cell receptor beta chains from the same sample are listed, as sequenced in a study of regulatory dendritic cells for organ transplantation. These TCRs are of unknown antigen specificity. Produced via immunoSEQ multiplex PCR; TCRdb's table is partial and in-frame only. The data hold 10,000 to 11,000 clones, with more than 70% observed a single time. Sorted T cells were CFSE-labeled and cultured approximately five days with allogeneic regulatory or mature dendritic cells at 1:10. Sequencing input: memory CD4+ T cells from blood cultured with dendritic cells. Sample subset: CD45RO+ memory T cells. These receptors were collected from a human donor in good health.

The J gene is TRBJ2-1, the V gene TRBV9; 8 bases agree with TRBD2. V lost 3 bases, J lost 1 base, and 12 bases stayed unmatched. The length of the CDR3 is 18 residues. Germline CDR1 and CDR2: SGDLS and YYNGEE. The chain's CDR3 is CASSAGISGGISYNEQFF. CDR3 nucleotides: TGTGCCAGCAGCGCGGGGATATCGGGGGGGATATCCTACAATGAGCAGTTCTTC.

The CDR3 is CAWSATSNTGELFF. CDR3 DNA: TGTGCCTGGAGTGCAACTTCGAACACCGGGGAGCTGTTTTTT. The chain employs TRBV30 and TRBJ2-2; D gene ambiguous. This CDR3 is 14 amino acids long. With 1 base removed from V and 0 bases from J, the gap between germline ends came to 6 bases. Germline V gene lookup returns CDR1 GTSNPN and CDR2 SVGIG (reference sequence). The whole variable domain, filled in from reference TRBV30 and TRBJ2-2, reads SQTIHQWPATLVQPVGSPLSLECTVEGTSNPNLYWYRQAAGRGLQLLFYSVGIGQISSEVPQNLSASRPQDRQFILSSKKLLLSDSGFYLCAWSATSNTGELFFGEGSRLTVL.

This clone has only one observation. The V call is TRBV6-6, the J call TRBJ2-7, with 11 nucleotides matching TRBD2. Germline V gene sequence: CDR1 MNHNY, CDR2 SVGAGI (reference sequence). This CDR3 region has 13 residues. Trimming removed 11 bases from V and 4 bases from J; junction bases left unmatched: 7. CDR3 amino acids: CAHSGGASYEQYF. The CDR3 DNA reads as TGTGCCCATAGCGGGGGGGCCTCGTACGAGCAGTACTTC.

The gene calls are TRBV6-1 and TRBJ2-6, with 9 bases lining up with TRBD1. V lost 3 bases, J lost 1 base, and 7 bases stayed unmatched. CDR1 and CDR2 from the germline V gene are MNHNS and SASEGT. The CDR3 is 18 residues long. The DNA of the CDR3 is TGTGCCAGCAGTGATTTAACAGGGGGCGCGTCTGGGGCCAACGTCCTGACTTTC. It specifies CASSDLTGGASGANVLTF.

This chain connects TRBV7-9 to TRBJ2-7; 8 bases align to TRBD1. V shed 1 base and J 1 base; nucleotides not matched to a gene: 3. CDR1 and CDR2 from the germline V gene are SEHNR and FQNEAQ (reference sequence). The CDR3 has 15 residues. The CDR3 coding sequence is TGTGCCAGCAGCTTAGGGACAGGGAGGTCCTACGAGCAGTACTTC. Residues: CASSLGTGRSYEQYF.

The chain links TRBV2 to TRBJ2-7, with 8 bases aligning to TRBD1. Per germline, CDR1 SNHLY and CDR2 FYNNEI. The CDR3 is 15 amino acids. V was clipped by 6 bases and J by 3 bases; unmatched bases: 10. This CDR3 is CASREWTGQGYEQYF. In DNA form, the CDR3 reads TGTGCCAGCAGGGAGTGGACAGGGCAAGGCTACGAGCAGTACTTC.

The chain carries TRBV28 and TRBJ2-3, with D possibly called TRBD1 or TRBD2 (6 bases each). This CDR3 has 15 amino acids. The V and J ends lost 5 bases and 6 bases respectively, with 18 bases between them. Germline V gives CDR1 MDHEN, CDR2 SYDVKM. Written as DNA, the CDR3 is TGTGCCAGCAGTCCCTGGCGGCTAGGGGGGGATACGCAGTATTTT. Its protein product is CASSPWRLGGDTQYF.

CDR3 in DNA: TGTGCCAGTAGTATAGGTACGGCTGCCTCCTACGAGCAGTACTTC. This translates into CASSIGTAASYEQYF. J is TRBJ2-7 and V is TRBV19; unclear D gene. The CDR3 has 15 residues. Trimming took off 1 base at V and 0 bases at J, with 10 bases between the two ends. Germline CDR1 reads LNHDA; CDR2 reads SQIVND (reference sequence).